The next 19 T cell receptor beta chains were all read from a single sample in a study of Ad26.COV2.S vaccination and SARS-CoV-2 variants (dated by TCRdb to the early 2020s). The library came from the immunoSEQ multiplex PCR assay. The table comes from immuneACCESS by way of TCRdb, which keeps in-frame sequences with V and J called. Part of the clones is missing from these tables; in studies checked, under half for an unresolved V gene and the rest for unknown reasons. The sample table contains 300,000 to 350,000 clones; only one count was recorded for roughly 89% of them. The ten largest clones add up to roughly 5% of the sample. What this sample's treatment or condition label stands for: roughly 20 received Ad26.COV2.S at low or high dose, single or two shots; a few received placebo; per-sample allocation not given. Repertoires of vaccine and placebo recipients were sequenced from samples collected on day 63 after the first injection.

Sequencing was performed on peripheral blood, taken in a trial of Ad26.COV2.S vaccine versus placebo. The source of these receptors is a person between 18 and 60 years old who received the Ad26.COV2.S COVID-19 vaccine or a placebo.

The gene calls are TRBV6-5 and TRBJ1-1, with 7 bases identical to TRBD1. CDR1 is MNHEY and CDR2 is SVGAGI in the germline V gene. This CDR3 has 15 amino acids. Unmatched junction bases numbered 18, after V lost 10 bases and J lost 7 bases. The DNA for the CDR3 is TGTGCCACCTTACTCCGACAGGGCGGAACAGGTGAAGCTTTCTTT. Translating it yields CATLLRQGGTGEAFF.

V and J are TRBV27 and TRBJ2-7, with D perhaps matching TRBD1 (5 bases). Germline V gives CDR1 MNHEY, CDR2 SMNVEV (reference sequence). The length of the CDR3 is 15 residues. V lost 3 bases, J lost 3 bases, and 15 bases lay in between. CDR3 residues: CASSFQMDKFYEQYF. CDR3 nucleotide sequence: TGTGCCAGCAGTTTTCAAATGGACAAATTCTACGAGCAGTACTTC.

The chain recombines TRBV7-9 with TRBJ1-1; D ambiguous. In germline, CDR1 is SEHNR, CDR2 FQNEAQ (reference sequence). The ends were cut back, 5 bases at V and 0 bases at J, with 7 bases in the middle. CDR3 size: 13 residues. As DNA, the CDR3 is TGTGCCAGCAGCGCTAACATGAACACTGAAGCTTTCTTT. Protein: CASSANMNTEAFF.

V gene TRBV6-1 combines with J gene TRBJ1-5; D unclear. The CDR3 runs to 16 residues. V shed 1 base and J shed 0 bases, with 10 bases lying between them. Per germline, CDR1 MNHNS and CDR2 SASEGT. The CDR3 region has the DNA TGTGCCAGCAGTGAAGTAGAGGTCTATAGCAATCAGCCCCAGCATTTT. Protein sequence: CASSEVEVYSNQPQHF.

About this clone itself: Other DNA sequences from this sample encode an identical CDR3 as well. This chain connects TRBV6-5 to TRBJ1-1; D unresolved. Trimming removed 2 bases from V and 1 base from J, with 5 bases in between. The CDR3 spans 13 residues. CDR1 is MNHEY, CDR2 SVGAGI, per germline. CDR3 DNA: TGTGCCAGCAGTTACGACGGGAACACTGAAGCTTTCTTT. It translates to CASSYDGNTEAFF.

This rearrangement joins TRBV9 to TRBJ1-1; TRBD1 matches at 10 bases. The trim removed 4 bases at V and 4 bases at J, leaving 4 bases unmatched. Germline V gene sequence: CDR1 SGDLS, CDR2 YYNGEE. There are 14 residues in the CDR3. This CDR3 is CASSSRTGGTEAFF. CDR3 in DNA: TGTGCCAGCAGCTCCCGGACAGGGGGCACTGAAGCTTTCTTT.

V usage is TRBV18 and J usage is TRBJ2-5; 9 nucleotides align to TRBD1. This CDR3 comprises 16 residues. The V gene's germline CDR1 is KGHSH and CDR2 LQKENI. The junction had 5 bases not matched to a gene; V was cut back by 2 bases and J by 1 base. CDR3 sequence reads: CASSPTGTGIQETQYF. In DNA form, the CDR3 reads TGTGCCAGCTCACCAACTGGGACAGGGATCCAAGAGACCCAGTACTTC.

This clone was counted between two and nine times. V is TRBV28 and J is TRBJ2-7, with 7 bases matching TRBD2. CDR3 size: 16 residues. The germline gives CDR1 MDHEN, CDR2 SYDVKM. Losses at the gene ends were 7 bases for V and 2 bases for J; bases not matched to a gene: 14. CDR3 DNA sequence: TGTGCCAGCAAGCCCCTCTTTTGGGGGGGAACCTACGAGCAGTACTTC. Translating gives CASKPLFWGGTYEQYF.

This chain links TRBV19 with TRBJ1-2; D uncertain. The germline V and J ends were trimmed by 3 bases and 8 bases, with 16 bases remaining between them. The CDR3 runs to 14 residues. Germline CDR1 and CDR2: LNHDA and SQIVND (reference sequence). This chain's CDR3 is CASSISPNLGGYTF. The CDR3 DNA reads as TGTGCCAGTAGTATTTCCCCCAACCTGGGGGGCTACACCTTC.

This rearrangement joins TRBV29-1 to TRBJ1-2; 7 bases match TRBD1. This CDR3 has 16 amino acids. Germline lookup yields CDR1 SQVTM and CDR2 ANQGSEA. V shed 4 bases and J 0 bases; nucleotides not matched to a gene: 11. The CDR3 sequence is CSVVGQGGLSNYGYTF. The CDR3 nucleotides are TGCAGCGTTGTCGGTCAGGGGGGACTATCTAACTATGGCTACACCTTC.

The sample holds a few counts of this clone. V and J are TRBV19 and TRBJ1-5; perhaps TRBD1 as D (5 bases). Germline assignment: CDR1 LNHDA and CDR2 SQIVND (reference sequence). Trimming shortened V by 6 bases and J by 6 bases, and 12 bases separated the two germline ends. The CDR3 is 13 amino acids. The DNA of the CDR3 is TGTGCCAGTAGCACCAGGGAACGTCAGCCCCAGCATTTT. Its protein is CASSTRERQPQHF.

This clone was observed a single time. The chain recombines TRBV6-5 with TRBJ2-7, with unresolved D. Trimming stripped 7 bases from V and 3 bases from J, with 13 bases between. CDR3 length: 13 amino acids. CDR1 and CDR2 (germline): MNHEY, SVGAGI. CDR3 in DNA: TGTGCCAGCAACTATTTTGGGGTCTACGAGCAGTACTTC. Residues: CASNYFGVYEQYF.

This clone is a singleton in its sample. The J gene is TRBJ2-7, the V gene TRBV21-1; TRBD1, the D gene given by the table, was not confirmed from the DNA. TRBV21-1 is an annotated pseudogene. The CDR3 covers 13 residues. The CDR3, as DNA: TGTGCCAGCAGCGAAGACAGCACCTACGAGCAGTACTTC. It is translated as CASSEDSTYEQYF.

The gene calls are TRBV4-3 and TRBJ1-2; TRBD1 agrees at 7 bases. CDR1 LGHNA and CDR2 YSLEER come from the germline V gene. The CDR3 spans 14 residues. The junction had 6 bases not matched to a gene; V was cut back by 0 bases and J by 8 bases. CDR3 coding DNA: TGCGCCAGCAGCCAAGACGCCAGGGGGAGCGGCTACACCTTC. Translating gives CASSQDARGSGYTF.

As concerns this clone: One end of the junction is discordant with germline, which a read error may explain. This chain joins TRBV5-1 and TRBJ2-6; 10 bases map to TRBD2. Germline V gives CDR1 SGHRS, CDR2 YFSETQ. CDR3 length equals 14 residues. CDR3 in amino acids: CARSGGAGANVLTF. CDR3 nucleotide sequence: TGCGCCCGCAGCGGGGGGGCTGGGGCCAACGTCCTGACTTTC.

V and J are TRBV5-5 and TRBJ2-7, with 7 bases aligning to TRBD1. Germline loops: CDR1 SGHKS, CDR2 YYEKEE (reference sequence). V lost 0 bases and J lost 6; bases outside the gene matches: 15. The CDR3 sequence is 17 residues long. The CDR3 DNA reads TGTGCCAGCAGCTTGGATAACAGGGGTGGGGCCCCTGTCGAGCAGTACTTC. Translation: CASSLDNRGGAPVEQYF.

This rearrangement joins TRBV7-9 to TRBJ2-5, with TRBD2 matching over 13 bases. After removal of 4 bases from V and 5 bases from J, the junction contained 13 bases not matched to a gene. Germline-derived CDR1 and CDR2 are SEHNR and FQNEAQ (reference sequence). This CDR3 is built from 18 residues. This chain's CDR3 is CASSWTSGSSSWFETQYF. The CDR3 DNA sequence: TGTGCCAGCAGCTGGACTAGCGGGAGTTCTTCCTGGTTCGAGACCCAGTACTTC. The full variable domain, with the rest looked up from reference TRBV7-9 and TRBJ2-5, is DTGVSQNPRHKITKRGQNVTFRCDPISEHNRLYWYRQTLGQGPEFLTYFQNEAQLEKSRLLSDRFSAERPKGSFSTLEIQRTEQGDSAMYLCASSWTSGSSSWFETQYFGPGTRLLVL.

This rearrangement joins TRBV19 to TRBJ1-4, with D possibly being TRBD1 (5 bases). This CDR3 has 16 amino acids. The V end was cut by 4 bases, the J end by 0 bases, with 12 bases between. Germline values: CDR1 LNHDA, CDR2 SQIVND (reference sequence). The CDR3 is CASSKAGTATNEKLFF. CDR3 DNA sequence: TGTGCCAGTAGTAAGGCCGGGACCGCAACTAATGAAAAACTGTTTTTT. Complete variable domain (other parts from reference TRBV19 and TRBJ1-4): DGGITQSPKYLFRKEGQNVTLSCEQNLNHDAMYWYRQDPGQGLRLIYYSQIVNDFQKGDIAEGYSVSREKKESFPLTVTSAQKNPTAFYLCASSKAGTATNEKLFFGSGTQLSVL.

The chain combines TRBV2 with TRBJ2-7; D is undetermined. Germline CDR1 reads SNHLY; CDR2 reads FYNNEI. Deletions cut 5 bases from V and 2 bases from J, with 13 bases between. The CDR3 extends over 14 amino acids. The CDR3 bases are TGTGCCAGCAGTTGGGAAACACCTACCTACGAGCAGTACTTC. Translation gives CASSWETPTYEQYF.